The count of the clone carrying this T cell receptor (beta chain) is one. TCRdb keeps only in-frame clones here, not all; method: immunoSEQ multiplex PCR. The data contain 67,000 or so clones, roughly 92% of them singletons. The CDR3 totals 15 residues. CDR1 is MGHRA and CDR2 is YSYEKL in the germline V gene. V was cut by 1 base and J by 2 bases, with 12 bases left in between. The sample originates from a study of technical replicates of blood from a handful of donors. The TCR was taken from a human donor in good health. The sequenced sample consisted of T cells isolated from PBMCs. The rearrangement joins TRBV4-1 to TRBJ2-7; D uncertain. The CDR3: CASSQGAQKPYEQYF. CDR3 DNA: TGCGCCAGCAGCCAAGGGGCACAGAAGCCCTACGAGCAGTACTTC.